This T cell receptor beta chain is from a study of T cells expressing NK-cell markers. Background on the study: Within the sequenced cohort of eight donors, seven exhibited HCMV seropositivity and one was seronegative. Study findings and constraints: The leading position in the CD3+CD56-NKG2C+ fraction of a handful of donors also went to these clonotypes. NKG2C+ dominant clonotypes from roughly 6 donors made up roughly 1.0-8% of CD8+ T cells.

TCRdb reprocessed the 5' RACE reads, with one entry per CDR3 protein and no DNA. This repertoire includes some 300,000 distinct CDR3 sequences. In the case of this clonotype: Its specificity is unknown.

The CDR3 is made up of 15 amino acids. Germline V gene data show CDR1 as MNHEY and CDR2 as SMNVEV (reference sequence). The TCR comes from a man between 18 and 29 years old in good health. The V call is TRBV27, the J call TRBJ2-1; TCRdb gives TRBD2 as the D gene, but with no DNA this cannot be confirmed. The sample was blood T cells: a sorted CD56 or NKG2C T cell subset, CD4+ or CD8+ T cells, or bulk PBMC T cells (not recorded which). The chain's CDR3 is CASSLEGWSGNEQFF.